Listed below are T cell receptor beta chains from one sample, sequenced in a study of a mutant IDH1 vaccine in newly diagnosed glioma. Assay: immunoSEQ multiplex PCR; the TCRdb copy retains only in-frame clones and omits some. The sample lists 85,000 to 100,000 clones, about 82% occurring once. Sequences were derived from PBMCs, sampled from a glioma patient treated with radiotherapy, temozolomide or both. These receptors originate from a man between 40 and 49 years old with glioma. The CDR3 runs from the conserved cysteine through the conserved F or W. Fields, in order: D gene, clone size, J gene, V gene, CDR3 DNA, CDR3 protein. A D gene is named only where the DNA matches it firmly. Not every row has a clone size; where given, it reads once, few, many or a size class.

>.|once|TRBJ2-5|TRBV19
TGTGCCAGTAGTATAGGAGGGAACTTGGAGACCCAGTACTTC
CASSIGGNLETQYF
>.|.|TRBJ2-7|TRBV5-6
TGTGCCACGCATCTCTTCTTAAGGGCCGACGAGCAGTACTTC
CATHLFLRADEQYF
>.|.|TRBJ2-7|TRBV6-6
TGTGCCAGCAGTCGCCAGGGGGGCTCCTACGAGCAGTACTTC
CASSRQGGSYEQYF
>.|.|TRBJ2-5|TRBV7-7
TGTGCTAGCAGCTTAGCTCGACTAGGGGAGACCCAGTACTTC
CASSLARLGETQYF
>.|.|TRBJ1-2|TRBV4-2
TGTGCCAGCAGCCAAGAAAGGGGTCTTAACTATGGCTACACCTTC
CASSQERGLNYGYTF
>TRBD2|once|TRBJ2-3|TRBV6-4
TGTGCCAGCAGTGGGACTAGCGGCACAGATACGCAGTATTTT
CASSGTSGTDTQYF
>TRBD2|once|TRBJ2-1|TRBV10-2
TGCGCCAGCGTCCGGACTAGCGCAAACAATGAGCAGTTCTTC
CASVRTSANNEQFF
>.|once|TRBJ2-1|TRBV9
TGTGCCAGCAGCGTAGTATCAACTAGTGAGCAGTTCTTC
CASSVVSTSEQFF
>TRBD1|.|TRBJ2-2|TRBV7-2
TGTGCCAGCAGCTTAGTCGGCAGGGGGTCTAACACCGGGGAGCTGTTTTTT
CASSLVGRGSNTGELFF
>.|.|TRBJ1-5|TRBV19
TGTGCCAGCAGGGGTTATAGCAATCAGCCCCAGCATTTT
CASRGYSNQPQHF
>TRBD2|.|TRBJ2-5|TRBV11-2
TGTGCCAGCAGCTTAGTACGAGCGGGGGGGATCCAAGAGACCCAGTACTTC
CASSLVRAGGIQETQYF
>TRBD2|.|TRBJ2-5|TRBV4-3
TGCGCCAGCAGCCAACTAGCGGGGGGGCCGATTCAAGAGACCCAGTACTTC
CASSQLAGGPIQETQYF
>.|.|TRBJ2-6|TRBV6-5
TGTGCCAGCAGTTACGAGGGCTCTGGGGCCAACGTCCTGACTTTC
CASSYEGSGANVLTF
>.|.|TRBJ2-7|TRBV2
TGTGCCAGCATCGGCGGACGGTTGGATTACGAGCAGTACTTC
CASIGGRLDYEQYF
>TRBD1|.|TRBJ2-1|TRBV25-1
TGTGCCAGCAGGAGGACAGGCCCTTACAATGAGCAGTTCTTC
CASRRTGPYNEQFF
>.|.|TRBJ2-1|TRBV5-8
TGTGCCAGCAGGGACCGGGGCCGGAATGAGCAGTTCTTC
CASRDRGRNEQFF
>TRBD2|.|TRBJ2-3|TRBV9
TGTGCCAGCAGCACGGGACTAGGTGGCACAGATACGCAGTATTTT
CASSTGLGGTDTQYF
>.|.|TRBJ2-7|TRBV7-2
TGTGCCAGCAGCTTAAGTTTACAGAACTACGAGCAGTACTTC
CASSLSLQNYEQYF
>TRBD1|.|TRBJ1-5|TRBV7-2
TGTGCCAGCAGACTGGACAGGGGGCCCAATCAGCCCCAGCATTTT
CASRLDRGPNQPQHF
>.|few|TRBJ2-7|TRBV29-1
TGCAGCGTTGTGATGTTAACCTACGAGCAGTACTTC
CSVVMLTYEQYF
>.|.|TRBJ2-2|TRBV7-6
TGTGCCAGCAGCTTGAACACCGGGGAGCTGTTTTTT
CASSLNTGELFF
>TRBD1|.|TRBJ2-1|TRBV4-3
TGCGCCAGCAGCCTCAAACTAGGGGGCCATGAGCAGTTCTTC
CASSLKLGGHEQFF
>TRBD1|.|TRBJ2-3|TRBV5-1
TGCGCCAGCGGCAGACAGGGATTCACAGATACGCAGTATTTT
CASGRQGFTDTQYF
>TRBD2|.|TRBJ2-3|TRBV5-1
TGCGCCAGCAGCTACCCGGGACTAGGGACAGATACGCAGTATTTT
CASSYPGLGTDTQYF
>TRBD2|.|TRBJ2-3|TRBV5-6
TGTGCCAGCAGACTTAGCGGGGGCGGTACGCAGTATTTT
CASRLSGGGTQYF
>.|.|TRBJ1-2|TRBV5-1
TGCGCCAGCAGCTTCTCGGGACTCTATGGCTACACCTTC
CASSFSGLYGYTF
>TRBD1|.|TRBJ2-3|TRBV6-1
TGTGCCAGCAGTGATCCGACAGGGGCAGATACGCAGTATTTT
CASSDPTGADTQYF
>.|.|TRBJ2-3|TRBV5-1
TGCGCCAGCAGCGGAGGGGGGGTCCGGTCAGATACGCAGTATTTT
CASSGGGVRSDTQYF
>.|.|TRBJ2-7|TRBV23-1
TGCGCCAGCAGTCCAGTCCCCGGGACATTCTCCTACGAGCAGTACTTC
CASSPVPGTFSYEQYF
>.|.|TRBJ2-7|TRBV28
TGTGCCAGCAGGGGGAGTACGGGGACCGAGCAGTACTTC
CASRGSTGTEQYF
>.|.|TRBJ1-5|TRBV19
TGTGCCAGTAGTATTAGGGGGAGGGGAGATCAGCCCCAGCATTTT
CASSIRGRGDQPQHF
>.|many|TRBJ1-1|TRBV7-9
TGTGCCAGCGCCATCGGCGCCTATGAAACTTTCTTT
CASAIGAYETFF
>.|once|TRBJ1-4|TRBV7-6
TGTGCCAGCAGCTTGGACGGCGCGACTAATGAAAAACTGTTTTTT
CASSLDGATNEKLFF
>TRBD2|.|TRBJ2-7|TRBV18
TGTGCCAGCTCACCATTAACTAGCGGGATGGGGACCTACGAGCAGTACTTC
CASSPLTSGMGTYEQYF
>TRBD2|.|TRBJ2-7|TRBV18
TGTGCCAGCTCACCGGGGAGGGATGGACTCGGAGAGCAGTACTTC
CASSPGRDGLGEQYF
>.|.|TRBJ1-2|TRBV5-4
TGTGCCAGCAGCCCAGCGAGCACAGTTCTCTATGGCTACACCTTC
CASSPASTVLYGYTF
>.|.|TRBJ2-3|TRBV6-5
TGTGCCAGCAGACGACGGGGAAAGGATACGCAGTATTTT
CASRRRGKDTQYF
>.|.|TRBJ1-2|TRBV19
TGTGCCAGTCTCGGCGGGGTGGGCGGCTACACCTTC
CASLGGVGGYTF
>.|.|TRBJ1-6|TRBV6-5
TGTGCCAGCAGTTACTCCAGCAGCGACTCACCCCTCCACTTT
CASSYSSSDSPLHF
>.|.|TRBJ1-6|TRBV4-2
TGTGCCAGCAGCCAAGAAGTCGGACTTTATTCACCCCTCCACTTT
CASSQEVGLYSPLHF
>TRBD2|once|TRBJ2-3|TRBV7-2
TGTGCCAGCAGCTTAGCGGCTAGCGGGGGGACGCGCACAGATACGCAGTATTTT
CASSLAASGGTRTDTQYF
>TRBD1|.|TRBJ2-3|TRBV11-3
TGTGCCAGCAGCCGGGACAGGGGGTTGGATACGCAGTATTTT
CASSRDRGLDTQYF
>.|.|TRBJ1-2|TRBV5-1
TGCGCCAGCAGCTTGATAGAGGGTGGGACTTATGGCTACACCTTC
CASSLIEGGTYGYTF
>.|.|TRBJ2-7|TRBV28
TGTGCCAGCAGTCCGCCAGGGGGGTCCTACGAGCAGTACTTC
CASSPPGGSYEQYF
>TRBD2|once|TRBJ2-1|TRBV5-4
TGTGCCAGCAGCTCATCCCCTAGACTAGCCGGGGAGCAGTTCTTC
CASSSSPRLAGEQFF
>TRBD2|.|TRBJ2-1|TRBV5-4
TGTGCCAGCAGCTTGGGATCGGGGGGACACAATGAGCAGTTCTTC
CASSLGSGGHNEQFF
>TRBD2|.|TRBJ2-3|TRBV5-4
TGTGCCAGCAGCTCTCCGGGACTAGCGGGATCCACAGATACGCAGTATTTT
CASSSPGLAGSTDTQYF
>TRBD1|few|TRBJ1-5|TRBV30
TGTGCCTGGAAGGGACAGGGTTCTCATCAGCCCCAGCATTTT
CAWKGQGSHQPQHF
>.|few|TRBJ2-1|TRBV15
TGTGCCACCAGCAGCCCGCCTATGGGGGCCAATGAGCAGTTCTTC
CATSSPPMGANEQFF
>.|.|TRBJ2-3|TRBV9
TGTGCCAGCAGCGTAGGGGGGGTCACAGATACGCAGTATTTT
CASSVGGVTDTQYF
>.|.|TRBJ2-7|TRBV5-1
TGCGCCAGCAGCCTCGGGACCCTCTACGAGCAGTACTTC
CASSLGTLYEQYF
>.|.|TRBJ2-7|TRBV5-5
TGTGCCAGCAGCTCCGGGACACCCCGGGCCGAGCAGTACTTC
CASSSGTPRAEQYF
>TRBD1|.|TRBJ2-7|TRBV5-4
TGTGCCAGCAGCTTCCCCGGGACAGGGGGCAACGAGCAGTACTTC
CASSFPGTGGNEQYF
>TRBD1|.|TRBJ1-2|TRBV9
TGTGCCAGCAGCGGCGGGACAGGGCGTTACACCTTC
CASSGGTGRYTF
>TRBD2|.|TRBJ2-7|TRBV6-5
TGTGCCAGCAGTTACAAGCGGGAGGGCCCAGCGCAGTACTTC
CASSYKREGPAQYF
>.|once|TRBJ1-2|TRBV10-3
TGTGCCATCAGCCAGAATGAGGGTAGTGGTAATGGCTACACCTTC
CAISQNEGSGNGYTF
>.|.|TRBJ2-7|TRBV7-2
TGTGCCAGCAGCTTCCCGGGTCCTACCTACGAGCAGTACTTC
CASSFPGPTYEQYF
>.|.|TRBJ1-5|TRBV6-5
TGTGCCAGCAGTTACAGGCCTCCCCCTTTCCCCCAGCATTTT
CASSYRPPPFPQHF